This TCR beta chain came from a study of CD8 T cells in ankylosing spondylitis. TCRdb passed the 5' RACE reads through MiXCR, listing each CDR3 protein once. The table has some 250,000 distinct CDR3 sequences, 8% to 9.5% seen once. Germline V gives CDR1 SGHDT, CDR2 YYEEEE. Between the trimmed V and J ends, which lost 2 bases and 0 bases, there was a span of 21 bases. The CDR3 is 19 residues long. This clonotype was seen repeatedly, ten times or more. Its cognate antigen is unknown. Study findings and constraints: A number of the motif variants had already been described in reactive arthritis synovial fluid and blood. Disease-linked clones were reportedly significantly enriched in matched ankylosing spondylitis synovial fluid. The authors found the disease-linked clones to be CD8+ and relatively rare in peripheral blood.

The material sequenced was blood, either unsorted or a sorted T cell fraction (not recorded which). This sequence was found in a male donor with ankylosing spondylitis or in good health (not recorded which). The chain employs TRBV5-6 and TRBJ2-1; D could derive from TRBD1 or TRBD2 (5 bases each). CDR3 DNA: TGTGCCAGCAGCTTCGCTAGCTGGGGAGAGGGACCCTCCTACAATGAGCAGTTCTTC. It translates to CASSFASWGEGPSYNEQFF. The variable domain in full, with the rest retrieved from reference TRBV5-6 and TRBJ2-1, is DAGVTQSPTHLIKTRGQQVTLRCSPKSGHDTVSWYQQALGQGPQFIFQYYEEEERQRGNFPDRFSGHQFPNYSSELNVNALLLGDSALYLCASSFASWGEGPSYNEQFFGPGTRLTVL.